Following are 23 T cell receptor beta chains from one sample sequenced in a study of spatial heterogeneity in lung cancer. Noted time point: blood at routine non-recurrence follow-up after resection. Unsorted whole RNA of tumor, nontumor lung or frozen PBMC was sequenced. From the 5' RACE reads, TCRdb called clonotypes with MiXCR, one entry per CDR3 protein. The data show some 120,000 distinct CDR3 sequences, 10% to 15% seen once. The sample was PBMCs, taken at follow-up. These receptor sequences come from a male donor with early-stage non-small cell lung cancer.

Ten or more counts support this clonotype. This chain uses TRBV18 with TRBJ1-5, with D hard to call. V gave up 4 bases and J gave up 5 bases, with 12 bases separating them. The CDR3 is 14 amino acids. CDR1 KGHSH and CDR2 LQKENI come from the germline V gene. The CDR3 loop reads CASSLTLIDQPQHF. The CDR3 DNA sequence: TGTGCCAGCTCACTTACTCTGATAGATCAGCCCCAGCATTTT.

This clonotype appeared a few times. The chain is built from TRBV11-3 and TRBJ2-5; possible D gene TRBD2, 6 bases. From germline, CDR1 is SGHNT and CDR2 YENEEA. The V end was cut by 1 base, the J end by 1 base, with 10 bases between. The length of the CDR3 is 15 residues. CDR3 loop: CASSLAAGSQETQYF. CDR3 DNA: TGTGCCAGCAGCTTAGCTGCGGGAAGCCAAGAGACCCAGTACTTC.

The chain has TRBV4-1 and TRBJ2-5; D remains ambiguous. Trimming stripped 8 bases from V and 5 bases from J, with 18 bases between. The germline gives CDR1 MGHRA, CDR2 YSYEKL. CDR3 size: 14 residues. CDR3 sequence reads: CASGHPFRKETQYF. The CDR3 region has the DNA TGCGCCAGCGGGCACCCCTTCAGGAAGGAGACCCAGTACTTC.

The chain employs TRBV27 and TRBJ2-7, with TRBD1 as a possible D gene (5 bases). The CDR3 is 11 residues long. The germline V gene encodes CDR1 MNHEY and CDR2 SMNVEV (reference sequence). V was pared by 2 bases and J by 13 bases, with 12 bases between. This chain's CDR3 is CASSLNGATYF. CDR3 nucleotide sequence: TGTGCCAGCAGTTTAAATGGGGCCACCTACTTC.

There are a few counts of this clonotype. This chain uses TRBV20-1 with TRBJ2-2; 7 nucleotides align to TRBD1. V lost 3 bases to trimming and J lost 9 bases; unmatched junction nucleotides: 13. The CDR3 length is 15 residues. Germline V gene sequence: CDR1 DFQATT, CDR2 SNEGSKA (reference sequence). This chain's CDR3 is CSASEQGRGWRELFF. The CDR3 DNA follows: TGCAGTGCTAGTGAACAAGGCAGGGGGTGGCGGGAGCTGTTTTTT.

The V and J genes are TRBV7-6 and TRBJ2-1; TRBD1 or TRBD2 may be the D gene (5 bases each). CDR1 and CDR2 (germline): SGHVS, FNYEAQ. CDR3 length equals 17 residues. V lost 2 bases, J lost 6 bases, and 20 bases lay in between. The CDR3 DNA follows: TGTGCCAGCAGCTTAAACTCCGGGGCTGGATTTAGCAATGAGCAGTTCTTC. This encodes CASSLNSGAGFSNEQFF.

This clonotype was found a few times. The chain employs TRBV15 and TRBJ2-3; 12 bases are a match to TRBD2. Germline assignment: CDR1 LNHNV and CDR2 YYDKDF (reference sequence). This CDR3 is built from 19 residues. Germline trimming cut 1 base from V and 3 bases from J; bases unmatched to any gene: 11. CDR3 sequence: CATSRGGLAGGQGTDTQYF. The CDR3 nucleotides read TGTGCCACCAGCAGAGGAGGTCTAGCGGGGGGGCAGGGGACAGATACGCAGTATTTT.

The rearrangement joins TRBV16 to TRBJ1-1, with TRBD1 matching over 7 bases. This CDR3 has 18 amino acids. Looked up from germline, CDR1 is KGHSY and CDR2 is FQNENV. The trim removed 2 bases at V and 3 bases at J, leaving 15 bases unmatched. The CDR3 spells CASSQPKGAPRVHTEAFF. CDR3 DNA sequence: TGTGCCAGCAGCCAACCTAAGGGGGCCCCCCGGGTCCACACTGAAGCTTTCTTT. The whole variable domain, remainder taken from reference TRBV16 and TRBJ1-1, is GEEVAQTPKHLVRGEGQKAKLYCAPIKGHSYVFWYQQVLKNEFKFLISFQNENVFDETGMPKERFSAKCLPNSPCSLEIQATKLEDSAVYFCASSQPKGAPRVHTEAFFGQGTRLTVV.

The table lists this clonotype with a few counts. The chain uses TRBV11-2 and TRBJ2-1, with 8 bases identical to TRBD1. Germline-derived CDR1 and CDR2 are SGHAT and FQNNGV. This CDR3 has 17 amino acids. The ends lost 2 bases at V and 2 bases at J; junction bases unmatched: 8. In DNA form, the CDR3 reads TGTGCCAGCAGCTTACTTGTCGGACAGGGACCCTACAATGAGCAGTTCTTC. Protein: CASSLLVGQGPYNEQFF.

This clonotype has a handful of counts. The chain is built from TRBV28 and TRBJ2-5; D is perhaps TRBD1 or TRBD2 (6 bases each). The CDR3 has 13 residues. Germline lookup yields CDR1 MDHEN and CDR2 SYDVKM. V was clipped by 6 bases and J by 5 bases, with 13 bases between them. The CDR3 bases are TGTGCCAGCAGGCTGGGGGGCGCGGAGACCCAGTACTTC. Translating it yields CASRLGGAETQYF.

The chain combines TRBV28 with TRBJ1-2; possible D gene TRBD1, 6 bases. Germline loops: CDR1 MDHEN, CDR2 SYDVKM. V was cut by 5 bases and J by 3 bases, with 13 bases left in between. The CDR3 has 14 amino acids. CDR3 DNA sequence: TGTGCCAGCAGTCCGGGGGACACATACTATGGCTACACCTTC. Its protein is CASSPGDTYYGYTF.

The rearrangement links TRBV7-2 to TRBJ1-2; D is perhaps TRBD1 (5 bases). The V gene lost 1 base and the J gene lost 4 bases, with 16 bases spanning the gap. The CDR3 contains 16 residues. Germline assignment: CDR1 SGHTA and CDR2 FQGNSA. The CDR3 protein is CASSLDLGTGSYGYTF. For the CDR3, the DNA is TGTGCCAGCAGCTTAGATCTTGGTACAGGATCCTATGGCTACACCTTC.

This clonotype was recorded a few times. The chain carries TRBV11-2 and TRBJ2-7; a possible D gene is TRBD1 (6 bases). Trimming pared 1 base from V and 3 bases from J, leaving 10 bases between. Per germline, CDR1 SGHAT and CDR2 FQNNGV. The CDR3 sequence is 14 residues long. CDR3 sequence: CASSLGTDHYEQYF. In DNA form, the CDR3 reads TGTGCCAGCAGCTTAGGGACAGATCACTACGAGCAGTACTTC. Complete variable domain (other parts from reference TRBV11-2 and TRBJ2-7): EAGVAQSPRYKIIEKRQSVAFWCNPISGHATLYWYQQILGQGPKLLIQFQNNGVVDDSQLPKDRFSAERLKGVDSTLKIQPAKLEDSAVYLCASSLGTDHYEQYFGPGTRLTVT.

The chain combines TRBV20-1 with TRBJ2-3, with TRBD1 matching over 9 bases. This CDR3 comprises 15 residues. CDR1 DFQATT and CDR2 SNEGSKA come from the germline V gene (reference sequence). Germline trimming cut 1 base from V and 0 bases from J; bases unmatched to any gene: 2. The DNA for the CDR3 is TGCAGTGCTAGAGGGGGACAGGGTAGCACAGATACGCAGTATTTT. It encodes CSARGGQGSTDTQYF.

This clonotype was observed many times. This chain uses TRBV28 with TRBJ2-1; 11 bases align to TRBD1. Germline trimming cut 6 bases from V and 9 bases from J; bases unmatched to any gene: 4. Germline V gene lookup returns CDR1 MDHEN and CDR2 SYDVKM. The CDR3 has 13 residues. CDR3 in DNA: TGTGCCAGCAGGGACAGGGGGCGGGGTGAGCAGTTCTTC. Its translation is CASRDRGRGEQFF. The full variable domain, completed using reference TRBV28 and TRBJ2-1, is DVKVTQSSRYLVKRTGEKVFLECVQDMDHENMFWYRQDPGLGLRLIYFSYDVKMKEKGDIPEGYSVSREKKERFSLILESASTNQTSMYLCASRDRGRGEQFFGPGTRLTVL.

Only a few counts were recorded for this clonotype. The chain links TRBV11-2 to TRBJ1-3; D might be TRBD1 (5 bases). The CDR3 is made up of 14 amino acids. Germline V lookup: CDR1 SGHAT, CDR2 FQNNGV. V lost 8 bases, J lost 1 base, and 12 bases lay in between. The CDR3 DNA is TGTGCCAGCTCAAGGGGCACATCTGGAAACACCATATATTTT. Its translation is CASSRGTSGNTIYF.

The V call is TRBV4-1, the J call TRBJ2-2, with unresolved D. Germline CDR1 MGHRA, CDR2 YSYEKL. The CDR3 length is 14 residues. Trimming took 7 bases from V and 2 from J, leaving 11 bases between them. DNA of the CDR3: TGCGCCAGCACCTCCGGCACTAACACCGGGGAGCTGTTTTTT. Its protein product is CASTSGTNTGELFF.

In its sample, this clonotype was seen many times. This sequence joins TRBV20-1 and TRBJ1-2; no clear D. CDR3 length equals 13 residues. Germline V gene sequence: CDR1 DFQATT, CDR2 SNEGSKA (reference sequence). The germline V and J ends were trimmed by 1 base and 2 bases, with 8 bases remaining between them. DNA of the CDR3: TGCAGTGCTAGAGTAAAGGGAAACTATGGCTACACCTTC. This codes for CSARVKGNYGYTF.

Ten or more counts support this clonotype. V and J are TRBV24-1 and TRBJ2-7; 7 bases fit TRBD1. This CDR3 spans 14 amino acids. Germline V CDR1 and CDR2: KGHDR, SFDVKD. With V trimmed by 4 bases and J by 5 bases, 7 bases remained unmatched. The CDR3 loop reads CATSDPLTGNEQYF. DNA for the CDR3: TGTGCCACCAGTGACCCCTTGACAGGGAACGAGCAGTACTTC.

This clonotype was seen a handful of times. J is TRBJ2-3 and V is TRBV7-2; no reliable D call. Germline V gene lookup returns CDR1 SGHTA and CDR2 FQGNSA. The CDR3 totals 13 residues. The V gene lost 4 bases and the J gene lost 4 bases, with 9 bases spanning the gap. The CDR3 DNA sequence: TGTGCCAGCAGCTCCCCTTTTTCAGATACGCAGTATTTT. This codes for CASSSPFSDTQYF.

This clonotype occurred a few times. This chain connects TRBV7-9 to TRBJ1-2, with D possibly being TRBD1 (6 bases). Germline values: CDR1 SEHNR, CDR2 FQNEAQ (reference sequence). The CDR3 has 14 amino acids. Trimming pared 1 base from V and 5 bases from J, leaving 11 bases between. CDR3 nucleotide sequence: TGTGCCAGCAGCTTAGGACAGGCTGGGTATGGCTACACCTTC. Its translation is CASSLGQAGYGYTF.

This clonotype was seen at least ten times. CDR3 sequence: CSVAEAAHEQFF. CDR3 DNA sequence: TGCAGCGTTGCTGAAGCCGCACATGAGCAGTTCTTC. The chain combines TRBV29-1 with TRBJ2-1; no clear D. V lost 4 bases to trimming and J lost 8 bases, with 12 bases between them. The CDR3 is 12 residues long. Germline-derived CDR1 and CDR2 are SQVTM and ANQGSEA.

This chain connects TRBV4-3 to TRBJ2-3; D is possibly TRBD2 (6 bases). There are 15 residues in the CDR3. The V end was cut by 5 bases, the J end by 1 base, with 13 bases between. Germline V CDR1 and CDR2: LGHNA, YSLEER. CDR3 residues: CASSSGGGGTDTQYF. As DNA, the CDR3 is TGCGCCAGCAGCTCCGGAGGCGGGGGCACAGATACGCAGTATTTT.